This T cell receptor (beta chain) was recorded in a study of PD-1 blockade in classical Hodgkin lymphoma. CDR3 length: 13 residues. The V gene lost 1 base and the J gene lost 7 bases, with 9 bases spanning the gap. The germline V gene has CDR1 SGHTS and CDR2 YDEGEE. With no exception, relapse followed autologous stem cell transplantation in all patients, and brentuximab vedotin exposure varied. Classification of best responses gave complete response, partial response or progressive disease. TCRdb's table, derived via immunoSEQ multiplex PCR, lists solely in-frame clones and lacks some. This sample has approximately 51,000 clones, with just under 75% found just once. Study observations and caveats: Relative to healthy donors, newly diagnosed patients reportedly had lower baseline TCR diversity, which was reported as lower still in relapsed/refractory patients. Unlike CD8+ TCR diversity, which did not rise significantly by C4D1, CD4+ TCR diversity did. Lower baseline TCR diversity marked trial partial responders and progressors.

Notes on this clone: What it binds is not known.

The sequence was collected from a human donor with classical Hodgkin lymphoma. The sequences come from peripheral blood mononuclear cells (PBMCs), collected before the second cycle of nivolumab. The chain couples TRBV5-8 to TRBJ1-5; perhaps TRBD1 as D (6 bases). The CDR3 is CASSLTGWQPQHF. As DNA, the CDR3 is TGTGCCAGCAGCTTGACAGGGTGGCAGCCCCAGCATTTT.